The 15 T cell receptor beta chains listed next were all sequenced from one sample in a study of T cell responses to AZD1222 COVID-19 vaccine. Clones were read by immunoSEQ multiplex PCR, and TCRdb kept only the in-frame ones, dropping some. This table has about 130,000 clones, about 89% appearing once. The source material was peripheral blood, sampled 28 days after the second AZD1222 dose. The receptors here all came from an adult who received the AZD1222 COVID-19 vaccine.

This chain links TRBV5-8 with TRBJ2-5, with D possibly being TRBD2 (6 bases). The CDR3 runs 15 residues. V shed 0 bases and J shed 1 base, with 10 bases lying between them. From germline, CDR1 is SGHTS and CDR2 YDEGEE. The CDR3 bases are TGTGCCAGCAGCTTGGTATTGGGGGGCCAAGAGACCCAGTACTTC. Translation: CASSLVLGGQETQYF. Drawing the rest from reference TRBV5-8 and TRBJ2-5, the complete variable domain is EAGVTQSPTHLIKTRGQQATLRCSPISGHTSVYWYQQALGLGLQFLLWYDEGEERNRGNFPPRFSGRQFPNYSSELNVNALELEDSALYLCASSLVLGGQETQYFGPGTRLLVL.

V usage is TRBV19 and J usage is TRBJ1-1, with a tentative D call TRBD1 (5 bases). Germline values: CDR1 LNHDA, CDR2 SQIVND (reference sequence). The CDR3 runs 12 residues. The germline V and J ends were trimmed by 4 bases and 9 bases, with 12 bases remaining between them. CDR3 loop: CASSRGGTQAFF. The CDR3 bases are TGTGCCAGTAGTAGGGGTGGGACCCAAGCTTTCTTT.

This sequence joins TRBV7-9 and TRBJ1-4, with 7 positions matching TRBD1. Trimming removed 9 bases from V and 8 bases from J; junction bases left unmatched: 9. The CDR3 extends over 13 amino acids. CDR1 SEHNR and CDR2 FQNEAQ come from the germline V gene (reference sequence). CDR3 in amino acids: CASEQGFGEKLFF. The CDR3 region has the DNA TGTGCCAGTGAACAGGGGTTTGGGGAAAAACTGTTTTTT. Variable domain in full (rest from reference TRBV7-9 and TRBJ1-4): DTGVSQNPRHKITKRGQNVTFRCDPISEHNRLYWYRQTLGQGPEFLTYFQNEAQLEKSRLLSDRFSAERPKGSFSTLEIQRTEQGDSAMYLCASEQGFGEKLFFGSGTQLSVL.

This clone was recorded only once. The genes are TRBV19 and TRBJ1-5, with 8 bases lining up with TRBD1. Germline CDR1 reads LNHDA; CDR2 reads SQIVND (reference sequence). The V and J ends lost 7 bases and 7 bases, in that order; junction bases with no gene match: 6. This CDR3 is built from 13 residues. CDR3 bases: TGTGCCAGTAACCTACAGGGGGGACAGCCCCAGCATTTT. This codes for CASNLQGGQPQHF.

This clone came up a few times. The chain couples TRBV10-2 to TRBJ1-2; D possibly corresponds to TRBD1 (5 bases). There are 13 residues in the CDR3. The V end was cut by 4 bases, the J end by 4 bases, with 10 bases between. Germline V gene lookup returns CDR1 WSHSY and CDR2 SAAADI. The CDR3 bases are TGCGCCAGCAGTGTGAACAGGCTCTATGGCTACACCTTC. This translates into CASSVNRLYGYTF.

V is TRBV7-9 and J is TRBJ1-6; 7 nucleotides agree with TRBD1. CDR3 length: 17 amino acids. The V segment lost 0 bases and the J segment 7 bases; nucleotides outside the gene matches: 9. Germline V gives CDR1 SEHNR, CDR2 FQNEAQ (reference sequence). This chain's CDR3 is CASSLAVGDRQNSPLHF. CDR3 sequence (DNA): TGTGCCAGCAGCTTAGCAGTAGGGGACAGACAGAATTCACCCCTCCACTTT. Complete variable domain (other parts from reference TRBV7-9 and TRBJ1-6): DTGVSQNPRHKITKRGQNVTFRCDPISEHNRLYWYRQTLGQGPEFLTYFQNEAQLEKSRLLSDRFSAERPKGSFSTLEIQRTEQGDSAMYLCASSLAVGDRQNSPLHFGNGTRLTVT.

The chain uses TRBV4-3 and TRBJ1-2; 9 positions agree with TRBD1. The CDR3 is 13 amino acids. CDR1 is LGHNA, CDR2 YSLEER, per germline. Trimming removed 3 bases from V and 8 bases from J; junction bases left unmatched: 4. CDR3 in amino acids: CASSHRQGDGYTF. The CDR3 DNA reads TGCGCCAGCAGCCACCGACAGGGGGACGGCTACACCTTC.

This chain joins TRBV6-5 and TRBJ2-6; D gene ambiguous. Germline CDR1 and CDR2: MNHEY and SVGAGI. CDR3 size: 14 residues. The V end was cut by 6 bases, the J end by 2 bases, with 8 bases between. The CDR3 DNA reads TGTGCCAGCAGCCCGATTCCTGGGGCCAACGTCCTGACTTTC. The encoded protein is CASSPIPGANVLTF.

This rearrangement joins TRBV19 to TRBJ1-6; D perhaps matches TRBD1 (5 bases). Between the trimmed V and J ends, which lost 4 bases and 11 bases, there was a span of 30 bases. The CDR3 totals 19 residues. The germline CDR1 and CDR2 sequences are LNHDA and SQIVND (reference sequence). Here the CDR3 reads CASSSQGASGSAEKPPLHF. CDR3 bases: TGTGCCAGTAGTAGCCAGGGAGCCTCGGGGTCAGCCGAAAAACCACCCCTCCACTTT. The full variable domain, in which reference TRBV19 and TRBJ1-6 provide the parts outside the CDR3, is DGGITQSPKYLFRKEGQNVTLSCEQNLNHDAMYWYRQDPGQGLRLIYYSQIVNDFQKGDIAEGYSVSREKKESFPLTVTSAQKNPTAFYLCASSSQGASGSAEKPPLHFGNGTRLTVT.

This chain connects TRBV7-2 to TRBJ1-2; 7 bases line up with TRBD1. Losses at the gene ends were 5 bases for V and 2 bases for J; bases not matched to a gene: 11. This CDR3 is 16 amino acids long. CDR1 and CDR2 (germline): SGHTA, FQGNSA. The CDR3 spells CASSTILGQLNYGYTF. DNA for the CDR3: TGTGCCAGCAGCACCATCCTGGGACAGTTAAACTATGGCTACACCTTC.

The rearrangement links TRBV3-1 (or the pseudogene TRBV3-2) to TRBJ1-2; 7 bases are a match to TRBD1. The CDR3 runs 11 residues. The germline CDR1 and CDR2 sequences are LGHDT and YNNKEL (reference sequence). V was pared by 5 bases and J by 7 bases, with 1 base of the junction left unmatched. CDR3: CASSRQGGYTF. The CDR3 DNA reads as TGTGCCAGCAGCAGACAGGGTGGCTACACCTTC.

This clone was observed a single time. This chain connects TRBV2 to TRBJ1-5, with no clear D. The CDR3 loop spans 13 amino acids. The V gene's germline CDR1 is SNHLY and CDR2 FYNNEI. Trimming removed 6 bases at V and 9 bases at J, with 15 bases between. CDR3 in amino acids: CASSPPSRGPQHF. The CDR3, as DNA: TGTGCCAGCAGCCCCCCCTCCCGGGGGCCCCAGCATTTT.

This clone has only one observation. The rearrangement links TRBV9 to TRBJ2-2; TRBD1 is a possible D gene (6 bases). V shed 4 bases and J shed 4 bases, with 17 bases lying between them. CDR1 is SGDLS, CDR2 YYNGEE, per germline. The CDR3 contains 16 residues. The CDR3: CASSLNRARSTGELFF. The CDR3 DNA sequence: TGTGCCAGCAGCTTAAACAGGGCCAGGAGCACCGGGGAGCTGTTTTTT.

This clone was observed a few times. V usage is TRBV19 and J usage is TRBJ1-1; 9 nucleotides align to TRBD1. The germline gives CDR1 LNHDA, CDR2 SQIVND (reference sequence). The CDR3 runs 14 residues. J lost 11 bases, V lost 6 bases, and 13 bases had no gene match. As DNA, the CDR3 is TGTGCCAGTAGCCAGGGACAGGGAGGAATGGGGGCTTTCTTT. This translates into CASSQGQGGMGAFF. The whole variable domain, remainder taken from reference TRBV19 and TRBJ1-1, is DGGITQSPKYLFRKEGQNVTLSCEQNLNHDAMYWYRQDPGQGLRLIYYSQIVNDFQKGDIAEGYSVSREKKESFPLTVTSAQKNPTAFYLCASSQGQGGMGAFFGQGTRLTVV.

This chain joins TRBV11-2 and TRBJ2-7; tentative D call: TRBD1 (6 bases). Germline V CDR1 and CDR2: SGHAT, FQNNGV. V was cut by 4 bases and J by 3 bases, with 10 bases left in between. This CDR3 has 13 residues. The CDR3 protein is CASSWTANYEQYF. The CDR3 DNA follows: TGTGCCAGCAGCTGGACAGCCAACTACGAGCAGTACTTC.